One sample yielded the 32 T cell receptor beta chains listed below, sequenced in a study of blood T cell repertoires in COVID-19. This table comes from immunoSEQ multiplex PCR, and its TCRdb copy is limited to in-frame clones, with some not included. Among approximately 220,000 clones listed, about nine tenths were seen once. The specimen was peripheral blood. The receptors shown here come from a middle-aged man with acute or convalescent COVID-19.

V and J are TRBV19 and TRBJ1-2, with D uncertain. CDR1 and CDR2 (germline): LNHDA, SQIVND (reference sequence). V gave up 6 bases and J gave up 6 bases, with 11 bases separating them. The CDR3 length is 12 residues. CDR3 in DNA: TGTGCCAGTAGGGCTGGGCTCAATGGCTACACCTTC. Translated: CASRAGLNGYTF.

V and J are TRBV18 and TRBJ2-7; TRBD2 aligns across 9 bases. Losses at the gene ends were 2 bases for V and 2 bases for J; bases not matched to a gene: 4. CDR3 size: 15 residues. Germline V gene sequence: CDR1 KGHSH, CDR2 LQKENI. CDR3 nucleotide sequence: TGTGCCAGCTCACCAGGAGCGGGGGGCGCCTACGAGCAGTACTTC. It is translated as CASSPGAGGAYEQYF.

The V gene is TRBV9, the J gene TRBJ2-1; 12 bases are shared with TRBD2. CDR1 and CDR2 (germline): SGDLS, YYNGEE. The trim removed 0 bases at V and 8 bases at J, leaving 3 bases unmatched. This CDR3 has 15 residues. CDR3 DNA sequence: TGTGCCAGCAGCGTAGTGCTAGCGGGGGGGCATGAGCAGTTCTTC. This translates into CASSVVLAGGHEQFF.

The chain joins TRBV18 to TRBJ1-1, with 7 bases lining up with TRBD1. CDR1 KGHSH and CDR2 LQKENI come from the germline V gene. This CDR3 is built from 16 residues. After removal of 1 base from V and 4 bases from J, the junction contained 9 bases not matched to a gene. CDR3 region: CASSPRSGGWGTEAFF. The DNA for the CDR3 is TGTGCCAGCTCACCACGATCAGGGGGTTGGGGCACTGAAGCTTTCTTT.

In DNA form, the CDR3 reads TGTGCCAGCAGTCGGTCCGGGACAGCGAACACTGAAGCTTTCTTT. Protein: CASSRSGTANTEAFF. This chain uses TRBV28 with TRBJ1-1; 7 bases align to TRBD1. Germline V lookup: CDR1 MDHEN, CDR2 SYDVKM. Trimming took 5 bases from V and 1 from J; bases not matched to a gene: 7. The CDR3 totals 15 residues. Full variable domain (remainder filled in from reference TRBV28 and TRBJ1-1): DVKVTQSSRYLVKRTGEKVFLECVQDMDHENMFWYRQDPGLGLRLIYFSYDVKMKEKGDIPEGYSVSREKKERFSLILESASTNQTSMYLCASSRSGTANTEAFFGQGTRLTVV.

The chain carries TRBV5-1 and TRBJ1-3; 10 bases match TRBD1. The J segment lost 0 bases and the V segment lost 2 bases, leaving 14 bases of the junction unmatched. Germline CDR1 SGHRS, CDR2 YFSETQ. The CDR3 contains 20 residues. The CDR3 DNA reads as TGCGCCAGCAGCTTCGTTCCCGGGACAGGGGTATCGAACTCTGGAAACACCATATATTTT. Translating gives CASSFVPGTGVSNSGNTIYF.

The chain couples TRBV6-5 to TRBJ2-2; D not certain. Trimming removed 7 bases at V and 4 bases at J, with 16 bases between. The CDR3 consists of 15 residues. Germline lookup yields CDR1 MNHEY and CDR2 SVGAGI. The CDR3 region is CASTVVGPGTGELFF. CDR3 sequence (DNA): TGTGCCAGCACTGTTGTTGGGCCCGGCACCGGGGAGCTGTTTTTT.

CDR3 sequence (DNA): TGCAGCGTCGGACAGGGACTTAATGAAAAACTGTTTTTT. This codes for CSVGQGLNEKLFF. The V and J genes are TRBV29-1 and TRBJ1-4; 8 bases fit TRBD1. Germline-derived CDR1 and CDR2 are SQVTM and ANQGSEA. This CDR3 spans 13 amino acids. The trim removed 6 bases at V and 4 bases at J, leaving 4 bases unmatched.

This chain joins TRBV2 and TRBJ2-7, with D unclear. The CDR3 has 13 amino acids. Germline V gives CDR1 SNHLY, CDR2 FYNNEI. Between the trimmed V and J ends, which lost 8 bases and 2 bases, there was a span of 13 bases. The chain's CDR3 is CASEAPNTYEQYF. Written as DNA, the CDR3 is TGTGCCAGCGAGGCCCCGAACACCTACGAGCAGTACTTC.

With respect to this clone: This same CDR3 is encoded by further DNA sequences in the sample. The chain is built from TRBV6-5 and TRBJ2-2, with TRBD2 matching over 7 bases. This CDR3 spans 15 amino acids. Germline CDR1 and CDR2: MNHEY and SVGAGI. V was clipped by 6 bases and J by 2 bases; unmatched bases: 6. The DNA for the CDR3 is TGTGCCAGCAGGGGAGGGACGGCTAACACCGGGGAGCTGTTTTTT. Translating gives CASRGGTANTGELFF.

This sequence joins TRBV12-3 or TRBV12-4 and TRBJ1-1, with a weak D call TRBD1 (6 bases). Trimming pared 5 bases from V and 6 bases from J, leaving 13 bases between. This CDR3 is built from 13 residues. CDR3 protein: CASSQTGKPEAFF. CDR3 DNA: TGTGCCAGCAGTCAAACAGGGAAACCTGAAGCTTTCTTT.

The chain employs TRBV10-2 and TRBJ1-5; D unclear. Deletions cut 3 bases from V and 4 bases from J, with 4 bases between. The CDR3 is 12 amino acids. CDR1 is WSHSY, CDR2 SAAADI, per germline. Written as DNA, the CDR3 is TGCGCCAGCAGTGACGGGAATCAGCCCCAGCATTTT. Its protein product is CASSDGNQPQHF.

This chain joins TRBV4-1 and TRBJ1-1; D not certain. Trimming pared 1 base from V and 4 bases from J, leaving 10 bases between. There are 14 residues in the CDR3. The germline CDR1 and CDR2 sequences are MGHRA and YSYEKL. In DNA form, the CDR3 reads TGCGCCAGCAGCCAAGGAGACACCTCCACTGAAGCTTTCTTT. Translation gives CASSQGDTSTEAFF.

This chain links TRBV18 with TRBJ1-1, with TRBD1 as a possible D gene (6 bases). The V end lost 4 bases, the J end lost 1 base, and 16 bases lay between the germline ends. This CDR3 spans 16 amino acids. Germline V gene data show CDR1 as KGHSH and CDR2 as LQKENI. The CDR3 DNA sequence: TGTGCCAGCTCACTTCGCGGGGGGCCGGGGAACACTGAAGCTTTCTTT. Its translation is CASSLRGGPGNTEAFF.

This clone has just one count. The V and J genes are TRBV18 and TRBJ1-2; maybe TRBD1 (5 bases). The CDR3 covers 14 residues. The V end was cut by 1 base, the J end by 3 bases, with 9 bases between. The V gene's germline CDR1 is KGHSH and CDR2 LQKENI. The CDR3 here is CASSPQGKDYGYTF. DNA of the CDR3: TGTGCCAGCTCACCACAGGGGAAGGACTATGGCTACACCTTC.

This clone appeared once. The rearrangement joins TRBV6-5 to TRBJ2-1, with D possibly matching TRBD2 (6 bases). Trimming cost V 2 bases and J 8 bases, with 16 bases left between them. Per the germline V gene, CDR1 is MNHEY and CDR2 is SVGAGI. This CDR3 contains 15 residues. This chain's CDR3 is CASSYTSRSGDEQFF. In DNA, the CDR3 is TGTGCCAGCAGTTACACTAGCCGATCTGGGGATGAGCAGTTCTTC.

This clone is a singleton in its sample. V is TRBV12-3 or TRBV12-4 and J is TRBJ1-5; the D gene is possibly TRBD1 (6 bases). This CDR3 has 13 amino acids. Trimming cost V 6 bases and J 10 bases, with 16 bases left between them. The CDR3 DNA sequence: TGTGCCAGCAGCCTCGACAGGATTCGTCCCCAGCATTTT. This sequence encodes CASSLDRIRPQHF.

This chain links TRBV6-5 with TRBJ2-5; TRBD1 matches 7 bases. There are 14 residues in the CDR3. Germline lookup yields CDR1 MNHEY and CDR2 SVGAGI. Trimming cost V 8 bases and J 1 base; bases outside gene matches: 7. The CDR3 DNA reads TGTGCCAGCGGGAACAGGGGCCCCCAAGAGACCCAGTACTTC. This sequence encodes CASGNRGPQETQYF.

Worth noting for this clone: This CDR3 is also generated by other DNA sequences in the sample. The rearrangement links TRBV28 to TRBJ1-2; TRBD1 might be the D (6 bases). Trimming shortened V by 2 bases and J by 1 base, and 8 bases separated the two germline ends. The CDR3 sequence is 14 residues long. In germline, CDR1 is MDHEN, CDR2 SYDVKM. CDR3 protein: CASSLGQYNYGYTF. The DNA of the CDR3 is TGTGCCAGCAGTTTAGGACAGTATAACTATGGCTACACCTTC.

This rearrangement joins TRBV25-1 to TRBJ2-5; D gene ambiguous. The CDR3 is made up of 13 amino acids. Looked up from germline, CDR1 is MGHDK and CDR2 is SYGVNS. With 6 bases removed from V and 4 bases from J, the gap between germline ends came to 12 bases. The CDR3 loop reads CASRPQVRETQYF. The DNA for the CDR3 is TGTGCCAGCAGGCCCCAGGTCCGAGAGACCCAGTACTTC.

The CDR3 coding sequence is TGTGCCAGCAGCCAAGATATGAGGGTTAACACCATATATTTT. It encodes CASSQDMRVNTIYF. This rearrangement joins TRBV3-1 (or the pseudogene TRBV3-2) to TRBJ1-3; D remains ambiguous. CDR1 and CDR2 (germline): LGHDT, YNNKEL (reference sequence). CDR3 length: 14 amino acids. With 0 bases removed from V and 7 bases from J, the gap between germline ends came to 10 bases.

The chain couples TRBV28 to TRBJ1-4, with a tentative D call TRBD1 (6 bases). This CDR3 has 15 amino acids. Germline-derived CDR1 and CDR2 are MDHEN and SYDVKM. Trimming stripped 6 bases from V and 2 bases from J, with 13 bases between. The CDR3 DNA sequence: TGTGCCAGCAGGCCCACAGGGATCACTAATGAAAAACTGTTTTTT. This codes for CASRPTGITNEKLFF.

The rearrangement joins TRBV18 to TRBJ2-3, with D perhaps matching TRBD2 (6 bases). The V gene's germline CDR1 is KGHSH and CDR2 LQKENI. This CDR3 contains 14 residues. With 3 bases removed from V and 3 bases from J, the gap between germline ends came to 10 bases. DNA of the CDR3: TGTGCCAGCTCACCGCTGGGACTTACAGATACGCAGTATTTT. As protein: CASSPLGLTDTQYF.

The chain uses TRBV15 and TRBJ1-2; D unclear. The CDR3 runs to 17 residues. The germline V and J ends were trimmed by 2 bases and 4 bases, with 20 bases remaining between them. CDR1 is LNHNV, CDR2 YYDKDF, per germline (reference sequence). The CDR3 sequence: CATSRSGGLQAGYGYTF. The CDR3 nucleotides are TGTGCCACCAGCAGATCTGGAGGACTCCAGGCGGGCTATGGCTACACCTTC.

The rearrangement links TRBV7-9 to TRBJ2-5; 7 nucleotides align to TRBD2. Germline V lookup: CDR1 SEHNR, CDR2 FQNEAQ (reference sequence). Trimming cost V 5 bases and J 1 base; bases outside gene matches: 10. The CDR3 is 16 residues long. The CDR3 nucleotides read TGTGCCAGCAGCCCAACCGGAACTAGCGTCCAAGAGACCCAGTACTTC. As protein: CASSPTGTSVQETQYF.

The rearrangement joins TRBV2 to TRBJ1-1; weak D call: TRBD1 (6 bases). Germline V gene lookup returns CDR1 SNHLY and CDR2 FYNNEI. This CDR3 region has 13 residues. V lost 5 bases, J lost 0 bases, and 7 bases lay in between. The CDR3 protein is CASSQGLNTEAFF. The CDR3 bases are TGTGCCAGCAGTCAGGGGCTGAACACTGAAGCTTTCTTT.

CDR3 amino acids: CASSLGQGYTF. In nucleotides, the CDR3 is TGTGCCAGCTCACTCGGACAGGGCTACACCTTC. The V gene is TRBV18, the J gene TRBJ1-2, with D tentatively TRBD1 (6 bases). Germline V gene sequence: CDR1 KGHSH, CDR2 LQKENI. Trimming took 4 bases from V and 8 from J, leaving 8 bases between them. The CDR3 runs 11 residues.

This chain joins TRBV11-2 and TRBJ1-2, with 7 nucleotides matching TRBD1. This CDR3 has 16 amino acids. V lost 7 bases and J lost 4; bases outside the gene matches: 15. The germline CDR1 and CDR2 sequences are SGHAT and FQNNGV. CDR3 loop: CASTPGSQGVFYGYTF. For the CDR3, the DNA is TGTGCCAGCACCCCGGGGAGTCAGGGGGTCTTCTATGGCTACACCTTC.

This sequence joins TRBV29-1 and TRBJ2-3; 8 nucleotides agree with TRBD2. Germline values: CDR1 SQVTM, CDR2 ANQGSEA. The V and J ends lost 7 bases and 1 base, in that order; junction bases with no gene match: 7. The CDR3 runs to 14 residues. The CDR3 sequence is CSALGRGGTDTQYF. CDR3 bases: TGCAGCGCCCTTGGGCGGGGGGGCACAGATACGCAGTATTTT.

In its sample, this clone was seen a few times. The gene calls are TRBV11-3 and TRBJ2-1, with a weak D call TRBD1 (5 bases). Trimming took off 5 bases at V and 3 bases at J, with 14 bases between the two ends. The CDR3 consists of 15 residues. The V gene's germline CDR1 is SGHNT and CDR2 YENEEA. Here the CDR3 reads CASSPSSTVYNEQFF. In nucleotides, the CDR3 is TGTGCCAGCAGCCCCTCCTCGACAGTCTACAATGAGCAGTTCTTC.

The chain joins TRBV3-1 (or the pseudogene TRBV3-2) to TRBJ1-2; D perhaps matches TRBD1 (6 bases). V lost 4 bases, J lost 14 bases, and 14 bases lay in between. The CDR3 covers 11 residues. Germline lookup yields CDR1 LGHDT and CDR2 YNNKEL (reference sequence). Written as DNA, the CDR3 is TGTGCCAGCAGCCTTGGACAGTACATTACCTTC. Its translation: CASSLGQYITF.

The chain carries TRBV27 and TRBJ1-4; D remains unclear. The CDR3 covers 15 residues. V dropped 2 bases and J dropped 8 bases, with 15 bases sitting between them. CDR1 is MNHEY and CDR2 is SMNVEV in the germline V gene (reference sequence). CDR3 in amino acids: CASSLDYSAREKLFF. The DNA of the CDR3 is TGTGCCAGCAGTTTAGATTACAGTGCAAGGGAAAAACTGTTTTTT.